The 14 T cell receptor beta chains reported below all come from one sample, sequenced in a study of STAT5B mutations in CD4+ large granular lymphocyte leukemia. Sequencing used immunoSEQ multiplex PCR; TCRdb keeps in-frame clones, though not all of them. The table lists some 8,200 clones, roughly nine tenths of them singletons. Sequenced material: PBMCs. The receptors stem from a woman aged 70-85 years with CD4+ T-cell large granular lymphocyte leukemia.

CDR3 coding DNA: TGTGCCAGCACCATACCGGGCCTGAATAATTCACCCCTCCACTTT. It yields the protein CASTIPGLNNSPLHF. The V gene is TRBV28, the J gene TRBJ1-6; D not certain. The CDR3 contains 15 residues. The germline V gene has CDR1 MDHEN and CDR2 SYDVKM. The V end lost 7 bases, the J end lost 5 bases, and 15 bases lay between the germline ends.

The chain is built from TRBV5-5 and TRBJ1-2; TRBD1 agrees at 8 bases. J lost 5 bases, V lost 0 bases, and 9 bases had no gene match. In germline, CDR1 is SGHKS, CDR2 YYEKEE (reference sequence). The CDR3 contains 16 residues. CDR3 DNA sequence: TGTGCCAGCAGCTTGGGATTGACAGGGGCCGGGTATGGCTACACCTTC. The encoded protein is CASSLGLTGAGYGYTF.

This chain joins TRBV28 and TRBJ1-5; possibly TRBD1 for D (6 bases). The V end was cut by 4 bases, the J end by 5 bases, with 9 bases between. The germline CDR1 and CDR2 sequences are MDHEN and SYDVKM. The CDR3 runs to 13 residues. CDR3 in DNA: TGTGCCAGCAGTTCTTGGACAGATCAGCCCCAGCATTTT. Protein product: CASSSWTDQPQHF.

The genes are TRBV27 and TRBJ1-1; 7 bases match TRBD1. V dropped 5 bases and J dropped 0; count of bases not matched to a gene: 6. Germline assignment: CDR1 MNHEY and CDR2 SMNVEV (reference sequence). The CDR3 extends over 15 amino acids. CDR3 nucleotides: TGTGCCAGCAGTAGACAGGGACAGATGAACACTGAAGCTTTCTTT. Translating it yields CASSRQGQMNTEAFF.

This chain uses TRBV7-2 with TRBJ2-7; 10 nucleotides agree with TRBD2. The CDR3 totals 15 residues. Germline-derived CDR1 and CDR2 are SGHTA and FQGNSA. Germline trimming cut 5 bases from V and 3 bases from J; bases unmatched to any gene: 7. In DNA, the CDR3 is TGTGCCAGCAGCCCGCTAGCGGGGGATTTCTACGAGCAGTACTTC. It encodes CASSPLAGDFYEQYF.

The chain combines TRBV7-2 with TRBJ2-5, with D uncertain. Trimming took 6 bases from V and 7 from J, leaving 12 bases between them. Germline V gene lookup returns CDR1 SGHTA and CDR2 FQGNSA. The CDR3 is made up of 12 amino acids. The CDR3: CASSTRWGTQYF. The CDR3 bases are TGTGCCAGCAGTACCCGTTGGGGGACCCAGTACTTC.

J is TRBJ1-2 and V is TRBV4-1; D remains ambiguous. The CDR3 length is 15 residues. Germline V gene data show CDR1 as MGHRA and CDR2 as YSYEKL. With 4 bases removed from V and 1 base from J, the gap between germline ends came to 13 bases. The chain's CDR3 is CASSPGQAVNYGYTF. The CDR3 region has the DNA TGCGCCAGCAGCCCAGGCCAGGCGGTTAACTATGGCTACACCTTC.

The genes are TRBV2 and TRBJ2-1; 11 bases match TRBD1. From germline, CDR1 is SNHLY and CDR2 FYNNEI. J was trimmed by 14 bases and V by 6 bases; bases with no gene match: 6. CDR3 length: 12 amino acids. This CDR3 is CASSLAGQGEFF. Written as DNA, the CDR3 is TGTGCCAGCAGCCTAGCGGGACAGGGGGAGTTCTTC.

The CDR3 sequence is CASRGDGTGVFSSNQPQHF. The CDR3 DNA sequence: TGTGCCAGTAGGGGAGACGGGACAGGGGTATTTAGTAGCAATCAGCCCCAGCATTTT. The V call is TRBV19, the J call TRBJ1-5; 10 bases align to TRBD1. The CDR3 is made up of 19 amino acids. V lost 6 bases to trimming and J lost 0 bases; unmatched junction nucleotides: 14. CDR1 LNHDA and CDR2 SQIVND come from the germline V gene (reference sequence).

This chain uses TRBV7-8 with TRBJ2-5; D call uncertain. V dropped 5 bases and J dropped 5 bases, with 15 bases sitting between them. CDR1 is SGHVS and CDR2 is FQNEAQ in the germline V gene. The CDR3 extends over 14 amino acids. CDR3 sequence reads: CASSIRSYVETQYF. The CDR3 bases are TGTGCCAGCAGCATTAGAAGTTACGTGGAGACCCAGTACTTC.

The count of this clone is one. This chain joins TRBV7-2 and TRBJ2-7; weak D call: TRBD2 (5 bases). Per the germline V gene, CDR1 is SGHTA and CDR2 is FQGNSA. CDR3 length: 11 amino acids. CDR3 nucleotides: TGTGCTGAGGGCTCGGGATACGAGCAGTACTTC. As protein: CAEGSGYEQYF.

The gene calls are TRBV30 and TRBJ2-1, with 7 nucleotides matching TRBD2. Germline V gene sequence: CDR1 GTSNPN, CDR2 SVGIG (reference sequence). This CDR3 is built from 14 residues. The V gene end was trimmed by 3 bases and the J gene end by 5 bases; junction bases not matched to a gene: 7. CDR3 DNA: TGTGCCTGGAGGGTTAGCGGGTCCCACAATGAGCAGTTCTTC. This sequence encodes CAWRVSGSHNEQFF.

This chain joins TRBV25-1 and TRBJ2-7, with D maybe TRBD1 (6 bases). Germline V gene sequence: CDR1 MGHDK, CDR2 SYGVNS. CDR3 length: 14 amino acids. Trimming cost V 0 bases and J 3 bases, with 9 bases left between them. In nucleotides, the CDR3 is TGTGCCAGCAGTGAATATGCAGGGGTCTACGAGCAGTACTTC. Encoded protein: CASSEYAGVYEQYF.

The chain employs TRBV7-9 and TRBJ2-1; the match to TRBD1 covers 7 bases. This CDR3 contains 14 residues. The V gene's germline CDR1 is SEHNR and CDR2 FQNEAQ (reference sequence). V was clipped by 4 bases and J by 4 bases; unmatched bases: 4. CDR3 sequence reads: CASSWGQHYNEQFF. DNA of the CDR3: TGTGCCAGCAGCTGGGGACAGCATTACAATGAGCAGTTCTTC.